These 30 T cell receptor beta chains share one sample of origin, sequenced in a study of blood T cell repertoires in COVID-19 (dated by TCRdb to about 2020). The method was the immunoSEQ multiplex PCR assay. The table was pulled from immuneACCESS by TCRdb, which kept in-frame rearrangements only. Such tables lose some clones; where checked, under half of the loss comes from unresolved V genes, and the rest has no known cause. For this sample the table gives some 700,000 clones, of which 75% to 90% were detected only once. The top ten constitute roughly 0.25% of the sample. Sequencing used peripheral blood. The receptors were sampled from a woman between 18 and 30 years old with acute or convalescent COVID-19.

The V call is TRBV6-5, the J call TRBJ1-1; a weak D match, TRBD1 (5 bases). CDR1 is MNHEY and CDR2 is SVGAGI in the germline V gene. This CDR3 spans 14 amino acids. Trimming left V 2 bases short and J 2 bases short, with 9 bases between. Here the CDR3 reads CASSYGGYNTEAFF. The DNA for the CDR3 is TGTGCCAGCAGTTACGGGGGGTACAACACTGAAGCTTTCTTT.

V and J are TRBV29-1 and TRBJ2-3, with 7 bases aligning to TRBD1. The germline CDR1 and CDR2 sequences are SQVTM and ANQGSEA. V lost 3 bases to trimming and J lost 2 bases; unmatched junction nucleotides: 2. The CDR3 has 13 amino acids. CDR3 sequence (DNA): TGCAGCGTTGAGACAGGGCCCACAGATACGCAGTATTTT. Translating it yields CSVETGPTDTQYF.

The chain has TRBV24-1 and TRBJ1-2, with a possible D match to TRBD1 (6 bases). Germline loops: CDR1 KGHDR, CDR2 SFDVKD. The V end lost 1 base, the J end lost 5 bases, and 7 bases lay between the germline ends. The CDR3 contains 13 residues. The CDR3 spells CATSDFGTYGYTF. DNA of the CDR3: TGTGCCACCAGTGATTTCGGGACATATGGCTACACCTTC.

The rearrangement links TRBV28 to TRBJ1-1; tentative D call: TRBD1 (6 bases). Trimming pared 7 bases from V and 11 bases from J, leaving 14 bases between. The CDR3 runs 11 residues. Germline CDR1 is MDHEN and CDR2 is SYDVKM. The CDR3 sequence is CASTNRVVAFF. The CDR3 nucleotides read TGTGCCAGCACGAACAGGGTAGTTGCTTTCTTT.

The CDR3 nucleotides are TGTGCCAGCAGTTCCAGGGAAGCTGGGGCCAACGTCCTGACTTTC. Translated, it gives CASSSREAGANVLTF. J is TRBJ2-6 and V is TRBV25-1; TRBD1 is a possible D gene (5 bases). Trimming took off 5 bases at V and 2 bases at J, with 10 bases between the two ends. Germline V CDR1 and CDR2: MGHDK, SYGVNS. There are 15 residues in the CDR3.

The chain has TRBV25-1 and TRBJ1-4; D not resolved. V lost 2 bases, J lost 6 bases, and 13 bases lay in between. The CDR3 loop spans 15 amino acids. Germline CDR1 MGHDK, CDR2 SYGVNS. CDR3 sequence (DNA): TGTGCCAGCAGTGAAATGGAGCTTGTGGATGAAAAACTGTTTTTT. Its protein is CASSEMELVDEKLFF.

The chain links TRBV10-3 to TRBJ1-2; weak D call: TRBD1 (6 bases). The V end was cut by 0 bases, the J end by 1 base, with 15 bases between. This CDR3 is built from 17 residues. Germline V gives CDR1 ENHRY, CDR2 SYGVKD. The CDR3 reads CAISESGGAASNYGYTF. The CDR3 coding sequence is TGTGCCATCAGTGAGTCGGGGGGGGCCGCAAGTAACTATGGCTACACCTTC.

As concerns this clone: At one of its ends the junction is not consistent with the germline gene, which may arise from a read error. Additional DNA sequences in this sample encode the identical CDR3. V gene TRBV6-5 combines with J gene TRBJ1-2, with D possibly matching TRBD1 (5 bases). This CDR3 is 15 amino acids long. The germline V gene has CDR1 MNHEY and CDR2 SVGAGI. The CDR3, as DNA: TGTGCCAGCAGCTACTCGGGGGGTGCCAACTATGGCTACACCTTC. Translating gives CASSYSGGANYGYTF.

V usage is TRBV19 and J usage is TRBJ2-5; 8 nucleotides align to TRBD1. Germline trimming cut 4 bases from V and 1 base from J; bases unmatched to any gene: 5. This CDR3 is 15 amino acids long. Per germline, CDR1 LNHDA and CDR2 SQIVND (reference sequence). The CDR3 DNA is TGTGCCAGTAGTACCCTACAGGGGGGCCAAGAGACCCAGTACTTC. It yields the protein CASSTLQGGQETQYF. The whole variable domain, filled in from reference TRBV19 and TRBJ2-5, reads DGGITQSPKYLFRKEGQNVTLSCEQNLNHDAMYWYRQDPGQGLRLIYYSQIVNDFQKGDIAEGYSVSREKKESFPLTVTSAQKNPTAFYLCASSTLQGGQETQYFGPGTRLLVL.

This clone was seen once. The chain uses TRBV30 and TRBJ1-2; D not resolved. The CDR3 loop spans 14 amino acids. V lost 1 base, J lost 2 bases, and 11 bases lay in between. Germline CDR1 GTSNPN, CDR2 SVGIG (reference sequence). The CDR3, as DNA: TGTGCCTGGAGTGAAGCAGGCCTGAACTATGGCTACACCTTC. Encoded protein: CAWSEAGLNYGYTF.

Of note for this clone: Other DNA sequences in this sample translate to the same CDR3. The chain has TRBV7-2 and TRBJ2-3; tentatively, D is TRBD2 (5 bases). V was shortened by 5 bases and J by 0 bases, with 12 bases between the two germline ends. CDR3 length equals 15 residues. Germline loops: CDR1 SGHTA, CDR2 FQGNSA. The CDR3 spells CASSPHGGSTDTQYF. The DNA of the CDR3 is TGTGCCAGCAGCCCCCATGGAGGAAGCACAGATACGCAGTATTTT.

The rearrangement joins TRBV6-5 to TRBJ2-2; D may be TRBD1 (5 bases). Trimming took 5 bases from V and 4 from J, leaving 14 bases between them. The germline CDR1 and CDR2 sequences are MNHEY and SVGAGI. The CDR3 extends over 15 amino acids. Here the CDR3 reads CASSKEGVPTGELFF. CDR3 nucleotides: TGTGCCAGCAGTAAGGAAGGGGTGCCCACCGGGGAGCTGTTTTTT.

The rearrangement uses TRBV6-6 and TRBJ1-5; D is undetermined. There are 12 residues in the CDR3. V lost 0 bases, J lost 7 bases, and 4 bases lay in between. Germline V gene data show CDR1 as MNHNY and CDR2 as SVGAGI (reference sequence). The CDR3 protein is CASSYSVQPQHF. CDR3 DNA: TGTGCCAGCAGTTACTCTGTACAGCCCCAGCATTTT.

The chain recombines TRBV9 with TRBJ2-3, with D tentatively TRBD2 (6 bases). Trimming removed 5 bases at V and 1 base at J, with 17 bases between. The CDR3 has 16 residues. The germline V gene has CDR1 SGDLS and CDR2 YYNGEE. The CDR3 bases are TGTGCCAGCAGTCAACCTTTGTCGGGGGGCACAGATACGCAGTATTTT. This codes for CASSQPLSGGTDTQYF.

This sequence joins TRBV28 and TRBJ2-3; TRBD1 might be the D (6 bases). V lost 5 bases, J lost 6 bases, and 21 bases lay in between. The CDR3 loop spans 16 amino acids. Germline CDR1 is MDHEN and CDR2 is SYDVKM. CDR3 bases: TGTGCCAGCAGTATTACAGGGCTTGGTCTTCTCGATACGCAGTATTTT. Translation gives CASSITGLGLLDTQYF.

The chain combines TRBV6-5 with TRBJ1-5; TRBD1 agrees at 9 bases. The CDR3 covers 15 residues. Germline V gene data show CDR1 as MNHEY and CDR2 as SVGAGI. J gave up 7 bases and V 6 bases, and 10 bases lay outside the gene matches. In DNA form, the CDR3 reads TGTGCCAGCAGGTCGACAGGGGGTGTAGGGCAGCCCCAGCATTTT. It specifies CASRSTGGVGQPQHF.

This chain links TRBV25-1 with TRBJ1-2; D is unclear. Germline loops: CDR1 MGHDK, CDR2 SYGVNS. V lost 6 bases and J lost 7, with 18 bases in between. CDR3 length: 14 residues. CDR3 in DNA: TGTGCCAGCAGCCGCGACACCGAGGGCTCTGGCTACACCTTC. Translating it yields CASSRDTEGSGYTF.

Points on this clone: The same CDR3 also results from other DNA sequences found in this sample. The rearrangement links TRBV7-2 to TRBJ1-1; D remains ambiguous. V lost 1 base and J 4 bases, leaving 7 bases between the germline ends. This CDR3 has 13 residues. Germline V gene lookup returns CDR1 SGHTA and CDR2 FQGNSA. The CDR3 protein is CASSLVAGTEAFF. As DNA, the CDR3 is TGTGCCAGCAGCTTAGTGGCTGGCACTGAAGCTTTCTTT.

The chain has TRBV2 and TRBJ2-2; TRBD1 matches at 8 bases. The CDR3 runs to 15 residues. The J segment lost 6 bases and the V segment lost 8 bases, leaving 11 bases of the junction unmatched. Germline V CDR1 and CDR2: SNHLY, FYNNEI. The CDR3 loop is CASLDRGGRAGELFF. The CDR3 region has the DNA TGTGCCAGCCTTGACAGGGGTGGTAGAGCCGGGGAGCTGTTTTTT.

The chain joins TRBV6-5 to TRBJ1-5, with D perhaps matching TRBD1 (5 bases). Trimming pared 10 bases from V and 5 bases from J, leaving 15 bases between. The germline CDR1 and CDR2 sequences are MNHEY and SVGAGI. CDR3 length: 13 residues. CDR3 sequence reads: CATRRGIDQPQHF. DNA of the CDR3: TGTGCCACCAGGCGGGGGATAGATCAGCCCCAGCATTTT.

The chain has TRBV13 and TRBJ2-7; TRBD1 aligns across 7 bases. With 5 bases clipped from V and 0 bases from J, the junction kept 7 bases outside the gene matches. CDR3 length: 15 residues. Germline assignment: CDR1 PRHDT and CDR2 FYEKMQ (reference sequence). The CDR3 reads CASSVKGQSSYEQYF. In DNA, the CDR3 is TGTGCCAGCAGCGTGAAGGGACAGAGCTCCTACGAGCAGTACTTC.

The chain recombines TRBV3-1 (or the pseudogene TRBV3-2) with TRBJ1-2; D is unclear. The germline gives CDR1 LGHDT, CDR2 YNNKEL (reference sequence). The V end was cut by 0 bases, the J end by 4 bases, with 15 bases between. The CDR3 runs 16 residues. The CDR3 DNA follows: TGTGCCAGCAGCCAAGAGAGGGCCTCCCGTATCTATGGCTACACCTTC. Translating gives CASSQERASRIYGYTF.

The rearrangement links TRBV28 to TRBJ1-5, with 10 bases matching TRBD1. This CDR3 contains 15 residues. CDR1 and CDR2 from the germline V gene are MDHEN and SYDVKM. Germline trimming cut 6 bases from V and 7 bases from J; bases unmatched to any gene: 9. In DNA form, the CDR3 reads TGTGCCAGCAGCACCGACAGGGGGCGAGGCCAGCCCCAGCATTTT. It translates to CASSTDRGRGQPQHF.

About this clone: Germline is not matched at one junction end, which may reflect a read error. The chain couples TRBV5-1 to TRBJ1-2, with a possible D match to TRBD1 (5 bases). CDR3 length: 15 residues. The germline CDR1 and CDR2 sequences are SGHRS and YFSETQ. CDR3 DNA sequence: TGCGCCAGCAGCCTGTTGCAGGGAGGAAACTATGACTACACCTTC. Encoded protein: CASSLLQGGNYDYTF. The variable domain in full, completed from reference TRBV5-1 and TRBJ1-2, reads KAGVTQTPRYLIKTRGQQVTLSCSPISGHRSVSWYQQTPGQGLQFLFEYFSETQRNKGNFPGRFSGRQFSNSRSEMNVSTLELGDSALYLCASSLLQGGNYDYTFGSGTRLTVV.

This clone was picked up a small number of times. The rearrangement links TRBV30 to TRBJ1-2; no reliable D call. The CDR3 totals 14 residues. Trimming pared 0 bases from V and 1 base from J, leaving 9 bases between. In germline, CDR1 is GTSNPN, CDR2 SVGIG (reference sequence). CDR3 sequence: CAWSVYSSNYGYTF. CDR3 in DNA: TGTGCCTGGAGTGTTTACAGTAGTAACTATGGCTACACCTTC.

The chain recombines TRBV7-9 with TRBJ1-5; tentative D call: TRBD1 (5 bases). Trimming took 1 base from V and 6 from J, leaving 10 bases between them. This CDR3 is built from 14 residues. Germline V CDR1 and CDR2: SEHNR, FQNEAQ (reference sequence). The CDR3, as DNA: TGTGCCAGCAGCTTAGATGGGGGGTTTCAGCCCCAGCATTTT. It specifies CASSLDGGFQPQHF.

This chain joins TRBV9 and TRBJ1-2; D is possibly TRBD1 (5 bases). This CDR3 is built from 15 residues. V dropped 0 bases and J dropped 5 bases, with 14 bases sitting between them. From germline, CDR1 is SGDLS and CDR2 YYNGEE. The CDR3 region has the DNA TGTGCCAGCAGCGTAGATACAGGTTTAGGGTATGGCTACACCTTC. Protein: CASSVDTGLGYGYTF.

This clone was picked up a small number of times. This chain connects TRBV9 to TRBJ1-5; TRBD1 matches at 8 bases. V lost 4 bases to trimming and J lost 0 bases; unmatched junction nucleotides: 9. The CDR3 is 17 amino acids. Germline CDR1 reads SGDLS; CDR2 reads YYNGEE. The CDR3 loop reads CASSSGQGLGSNQPQHF. CDR3 nucleotides: TGTGCCAGCAGCTCCGGACAGGGCCTGGGTAGCAATCAGCCCCAGCATTTT.

The J gene is TRBJ2-3, the V gene TRBV13, with TRBD2 matching over 11 bases. V lost 4 bases and J lost 2; bases outside the gene matches: 2. CDR1 and CDR2 from the germline V gene are PRHDT and FYEKMQ (reference sequence). The CDR3 is 15 residues long. The CDR3 DNA sequence: TGTGCCAGCAGCTCGACTAGCGGGGTCACAGATACGCAGTATTTT. Amino acids: CASSSTSGVTDTQYF.

The V gene is TRBV5-4, the J gene TRBJ1-2; D remains ambiguous. Germline CDR1 and CDR2: SGHNT and YYREEE (reference sequence). This CDR3 spans 13 amino acids. Trimming took 0 bases from V and 4 from J, leaving 7 bases between them. CDR3 residues: CASSLGTSYGYTF. The CDR3 DNA follows: TGTGCCAGCAGCTTGGGGACTTCCTATGGCTACACCTTC. Full variable domain (missing parts from reference TRBV5-4 and TRBJ1-2): ETGVTQSPTHLIKTRGQQVTLRCSSQSGHNTVSWYQQALGQGPQFIFQYYREEENGRGNFPPRFSGLQFPNYSSELNVNALELDDSALYLCASSLGTSYGYTFGSGTRLTVV.